A selection of T cell receptor beta chains follows, all from one sample in a study of CD8+ T cells in alopecia areata. The assay was immunoSEQ multiplex PCR, and TCRdb's table has in-frame clones only and misses some. The table lists roughly 120,000 clones, 50% to 65% of them singletons. Sequenced material: CD4+ T cells sorted from blood, taken at week 24, from a patient treated with tofacitinib. The receptors originated from a human donor with alopecia areata. Each CDR3 is given with its conserved first and last residue. D genes are given only for firm matches. A clone size is listed for some rows: how often the clone was seen (once, few, many), or a class if it is expanded.

v_gene	abundance	j_gene	d_gene	CDR3nt	CDR3aa
TRBV7-9	few	TRBJ1-1	.	TGTGCCAGCAGCGCGCGTCGTTTGACCCCATCGGGGACTGAAGCTTTCTTT	CASSARRLTPSGTEAFF
TRBV9	few	TRBJ2-3	TRBD2	TGTGCCAGCAGCCCGAGAGCGGGGGGGCCCGCTACGCAGTATTTT	CASSPRAGGPATQYF
TRBV4-2	.	TRBJ1-2	.	TGTGCCAGCAGCCAATCCGGGACAAACTATGGCTACACCTTC	CASSQSGTNYGYTF
TRBV30	few	TRBJ1-1	.	TGTGCCTGGAGTGCACGACGGGCCGACAGGCGAGGCACTGAAGCTTTCTTT	CAWSARRADRRGTEAFF
TRBV6-6	few	TRBJ2-1	.	TGTGCCAGCAGTTACTCCGGATTCGGGGGCCCTTTCCTCTTC	CASSYSGFGGPFLF
TRBV6-5	.	TRBJ1-2	TRBD1	TGTGCCAGCAGGTTGCCAGGGGGCCCCCACTATGGCTACACCTTC	CASRLPGGPHYGYTF
TRBV10-3	few	TRBJ2-1	TRBD2	TGTGCCATCAGTGAAAGACTAGCGGGGGCCCCATACAATGAGCAGTTCTTC	CAISERLAGAPYNEQFF
TRBV14	.	TRBJ2-1	.	TGTGCCAGCAGCCGTTCTACAGAGAACAATGAGCAGTTCTTC	CASSRSTENNEQFF
TRBV5-5	few	TRBJ1-1	TRBD1	TGTGCCAGCAGCTTGGCCTACAGGGGTTACACTGAAGCTTTCTTT	CASSLAYRGYTEAFF
TRBV29-1	.	TRBJ1-1	.	TGCAGCGTTGAAAGGGGCGGAAACACTGAAGCTTTCTTT	CSVERGGNTEAFF
TRBV30	.	TRBJ1-5	.	TGTGCCTGGAGTGTGCCTCCAGGGCCCCAGCATTTT	CAWSVPPGPQHF
TRBV30	.	TRBJ1-6	.	TGTGCCTGGAGCAAGGGTTGGACAGTTAATTCACCCCTCCACTTT	CAWSKGWTVNSPLHF
TRBV7-8	.	TRBJ2-7	TRBD1	TGTGCCAGCAGCTTAAAACGGGACAGGCCCTACGAGCAGTACTTC	CASSLKRDRPYEQYF
TRBV4-2	.	TRBJ1-4	.	TGTGCCAGCAGCCAAGATACGGCCACAGGGATGTTTTTT	CASSQDTATGMFF
TRBV25-1	few	TRBJ1-1	.	TGTGCCAGCACAAAGGTGGGGAGGGGGAACACTGAAGCTTTCTTT	CASTKVGRGNTEAFF
TRBV7-9	.	TRBJ2-4	.	TGTGCCAGCAGCTTAAGCGATGGACTGGTCCAAAACATTCAGTACTTC	CASSLSDGLVQNIQYF
TRBV6-6	many	TRBJ1-1	TRBD1	TGTGCCAGCAGTTACCCGGGACAGGGATACACTGAAGCTTTCTTT	CASSYPGQGYTEAFF
TRBV30	few	TRBJ2-3	.	TGTGCCTGGAGTGTTACAGATACGCAGTATTTT	CAWSVTDTQYF
TRBV5-1	.	TRBJ1-1	.	TGCGCCAGCAGCTTGGATCCCTTTAGGACTGAAGCTTTCTTT	CASSLDPFRTEAFF
TRBV2	.	TRBJ2-5	.	TGTGCCAGCGGACTCTTGGGGAGCCCCGGTGGGGAGACCCAGTACTTC	CASGLLGSPGGETQYF
TRBV27	.	TRBJ1-1	.	TGTGCCAGCAGTTTATTGGTGGCTGAAGCTTTCTTT	CASSLLVAEAFF
TRBV27	.	TRBJ2-1	TRBD1	TGTGCCAGCAGTCGAGGAAAGACCGGGACAGGGAACAATGAGCAGTTCTTC	CASSRGKTGTGNNEQFF